These 24 T cell receptor beta chains share one sample of origin, sequenced in a study of T-cell reconstitution after alpha-beta-depleted transplantation in children (dated by TCRdb to the mid-2010s). The sample's treatment or condition label is to be understood as: allogeneic hematopoietic cell transplantation with graft depleted of TCRalphabeta T cells and CD19 B cells. Library creation used PCR. The sequencer was an Illumina HiSeq 2500. TCR libraries were prepared with molecular barcoding, using unique molecular identifiers to normalize TCRbeta repertoire quantification. In-frame beta chains were kept once TCRdb had trimmed the public reads at Q25 with fastp and called clones with MiXCR. Rows are combined by CDR3 protein, so each entry shows the most common genes and DNA. In this sample the table shows 75,000 to 80,000 distinct CDR3 sequences, 15% to 20% of which occur a single time. The top ten clones comprise approximately 51% of the sample.

This specimen consisted of PBMCs, mostly from graft donor cells, obtained 360 days after TCRalphabeta/CD19-depleted stem cell transplant. All receptors derive from a male patient between 2 and 9 years old who had a stem cell transplant for acute lymphoblastic leukemia, so the T cells may come from the graft donor.

The rearrangement uses TRBV20-1 and TRBJ2-2, with unresolved D. V lost 2 bases and J 1 base, leaving 5 bases between the germline ends. Germline CDR1 is DFQATT and CDR2 is SNEGSKA (reference sequence). This CDR3 is 13 amino acids long. The CDR3, as DNA: TGCAGTGCTAGACGGGTGAACACCGGGGAGCTGTTTTTT. Its translation is CSARRVNTGELFF.

This clonotype was recorded a few times. The V gene is TRBV5-1, the J gene TRBJ2-4, with 7 positions matching TRBD2. Germline CDR1 SGHRS, CDR2 YFSETQ. With V trimmed by 0 bases and J by 6 bases, 9 bases remained unmatched. This CDR3 is 16 amino acids long. CDR3 in amino acids: CASSLGWEGPGNIQYF. Written as DNA, the CDR3 is TGCGCCAGCAGCTTGGGGTGGGAGGGCCCCGGAAACATTCAGTACTTC.

This clonotype has more than one count but fewer than ten. J is TRBJ2-7 and V is TRBV12-3 or TRBV12-4; possibly TRBD1 for D (5 bases). The CDR3 runs to 14 residues. The V end lost 5 bases, the J end lost 0 bases, and 11 bases lay between the germline ends. The CDR3 DNA reads TGTGCCAGCAGTCCGGACACATTCTCCTACGAGCAGTACTTC. Amino acid sequence: CASSPDTFSYEQYF.

This clonotype appeared many times. The chain links TRBV30 to TRBJ1-2; D gene unclear. The V end lost 0 bases, the J end lost 2 bases, and 7 bases lay between the germline ends. Germline V gene data show CDR1 as GTSNPN and CDR2 as SVGIG (reference sequence). The CDR3 consists of 13 residues. CDR3 region: CAWSVVGNYGYTF. CDR3 DNA: TGTGCCTGGAGTGTCGTCGGGAACTATGGCTACACCTTC. Looking up the rest from reference TRBV30 and TRBJ1-2 gives the full variable domain: SQTIHQWPATLVQPVGSPLSLECTVEGTSNPNLYWYRQAAGRGLQLLFYSVGIGQISSEVPQNLSASRPQDRQFILSSKKLLLSDSGFYLCAWSVVGNYGYTFGSGTRLTVV.

This clonotype was seen at least ten times. V and J are TRBV11-1 and TRBJ2-2, with TRBD1 identical over 8 bases. There are 16 residues in the CDR3. Losses at the gene ends were 4 bases for V and 2 bases for J; bases not matched to a gene: 6. Germline-derived CDR1 and CDR2 are SGHAT and FQDESV (reference sequence). The CDR3 nucleotides read TGTGCCAGCAGCTCCTGGACAGGGACAAACACCGGGGAGCTGTTTTTT. It yields the protein CASSSWTGTNTGELFF.

This chain connects TRBV5-5 to TRBJ2-6, with 7 nucleotides matching TRBD1. From germline, CDR1 is SGHKS and CDR2 YYEKEE (reference sequence). This CDR3 comprises 15 residues. The V gene end was trimmed by 4 bases and the J gene end by 1 base; junction bases not matched to a gene: 2. The CDR3 coding sequence is TGTGCCAGCAGCCCACAGGGGTCTGGGGCCAACGTCCTGACTTTC. Its protein product is CASSPQGSGANVLTF.

The chain has TRBV10-3 and TRBJ2-7; unclear D gene. The length of the CDR3 is 15 residues. CDR1 is ENHRY, CDR2 SYGVKD, per germline. With 5 bases removed from V and 3 bases from J, the gap between germline ends came to 17 bases. The CDR3 region has the DNA TGTGCCATCAGTCGTTCGACCATTGGGCTCTACGAGCAGTACTTC. It yields the protein CAISRSTIGLYEQYF.

This clonotype was recorded a few times. The V gene is TRBV2, the J gene TRBJ2-2; D uncertain. Trimming took off 6 bases at V and 1 base at J, with 9 bases between the two ends. The CDR3 is 14 amino acids. CDR1 and CDR2 from the germline V gene are SNHLY and FYNNEI. CDR3 sequence reads: CASRITENTGELFF. The CDR3 DNA sequence: TGTGCCAGCAGGATAACAGAGAACACCGGGGAGCTGTTTTTT.

This clonotype was found many times. The chain combines TRBV10-3 with TRBJ2-7; D might be TRBD1 (5 bases). Germline V CDR1 and CDR2: ENHRY, SYGVKD. V was shortened by 0 bases and J by 6 bases, with 6 bases between the two germline ends. The CDR3 is made up of 12 amino acids. Here the CDR3 reads CAISESTAEQYF. CDR3 nucleotide sequence: TGTGCCATCAGTGAGTCGACAGCCGAGCAGTACTTC.

This sequence joins TRBV6-1 and TRBJ2-6, with D possibly TRBD2 on 5 matching bases. Germline lookup yields CDR1 MNHNS and CDR2 SASEGT. The CDR3 has 17 amino acids. The ends were cut back, 6 bases at V and 0 bases at J, with 15 bases in the middle. The CDR3 coding sequence is TGTGCCAGCAGCCGGGTGGGGAGTGGCTCTGGGGCCAACGTCCTGACTTTC. This encodes CASSRVGSGSGANVLTF.

This clonotype was counted many times. V and J are TRBV4-2 and TRBJ2-3; 10 nucleotides match TRBD2. Germline V gene data show CDR1 as LGHNA and CDR2 as YNFKEQ. The CDR3 is made up of 18 amino acids. The trim removed 1 base at V and 5 bases at J, leaving 12 bases unmatched. The CDR3 reads CASSQAFSGRARGDTQYF. As DNA, the CDR3 is TGTGCCAGCAGCCAAGCCTTCAGCGGGAGGGCCCGAGGAGATACGCAGTATTTT.

The rearrangement joins TRBV6-4 to TRBJ2-5, with TRBD1 matching 9 bases. The length of the CDR3 is 16 residues. Looked up from germline, CDR1 is MRHNA and CDR2 is SNTAGT. J gave up 4 bases and V 8 bases, and 14 bases lay outside the gene matches. The CDR3 bases are TGTGCCAGCGTAGACGCTTCGACAGGGGGGGGAGAGACCCAGTACTTC. Its protein product is CASVDASTGGGETQYF.

This clonotype has only a few counts. This chain joins TRBV5-1 and TRBJ2-5; weak D call: TRBD1 (5 bases). Between the trimmed V and J ends, which lost 0 bases and 5 bases, there was a span of 14 bases. In germline, CDR1 is SGHRS, CDR2 YFSETQ. This CDR3 is 15 amino acids long. The CDR3 protein is CASSLADAGRETQYF. Written as DNA, the CDR3 is TGCGCCAGCAGCTTGGCCGATGCAGGGCGGGAGACCCAGTACTTC.

This clonotype was detected only a few times. The genes are TRBV20-1 and TRBJ2-1; a possible D gene is TRBD1 (5 bases). The CDR3 extends over 11 amino acids. Per germline, CDR1 DFQATT and CDR2 SNEGSKA (reference sequence). The V end was cut by 3 bases, the J end by 6 bases, with 6 bases between. For the CDR3, the DNA is TGCAGTGCTAGCAGGGCCAATGAGCAGTTCTTC. This sequence encodes CSASRANEQFF.

This clonotype was observed a few times. The chain is built from TRBV6-1 and TRBJ2-1; 9 bases fit TRBD1. CDR1 and CDR2 (germline): MNHNS, SASEGT. The V gene end was trimmed by 3 bases and the J gene end by 8 bases; junction bases not matched to a gene: 8. The CDR3 sequence is 15 residues long. CDR3 protein: CASSEGQGRSYEQFF. The CDR3 nucleotides are TGTGCCAGCAGTGAGGGACAGGGAAGGAGCTATGAGCAGTTCTTC.

This clonotype was observed a handful of times. This chain uses TRBV18 with TRBJ2-3; D gene ambiguous. The CDR3 contains 16 residues. V lost 6 bases, J lost 1 base, and 17 bases lay in between. Looked up from germline, CDR1 is KGHSH and CDR2 is LQKENI. The CDR3 DNA reads TGTGCCAGCTCTCCCCATGGTCAGGTGGGCACAGATACGCAGTATTTT. It is translated as CASSPHGQVGTDTQYF. The whole variable domain, filled in from reference TRBV18 and TRBJ2-3, reads NAGVMQNPRHLVRRRGQEARLRCSPMKGHSHVYWYRQLPEEGLKFMVYLQKENIIDESGMPKERFSAEFPKEGPSILRIQQVVRGDSAAYFCASSPHGQVGTDTQYFGPGTRLTVL.

The gene calls are TRBV11-2 and TRBJ2-5; 12 bases are a match to TRBD2. CDR3 length equals 16 residues. Germline V lookup: CDR1 SGHAT, CDR2 FQNNGV. Germline trimming cut 5 bases from V and 5 bases from J; bases unmatched to any gene: 9. The CDR3 DNA reads as TGTGCCAGCAGCCCCCCTAGCGGGAGGGCCCCTGAGACCCAGTACTTC. Translated, it gives CASSPPSGRAPETQYF.

This sequence joins TRBV6-6 and TRBJ2-7, with D perhaps TRBD1 (6 bases). V was pared by 6 bases and J by 2 bases, with 11 bases between. The CDR3 has 13 amino acids. Germline-derived CDR1 and CDR2 are MNHNY and SVGAGI (reference sequence). Here the CDR3 reads CASRTGLPYEQYF. The CDR3 nucleotides are TGTGCCAGCAGAACAGGGTTGCCCTACGAGCAGTACTTC.

The chain combines TRBV12-3 or TRBV12-4 with TRBJ2-3, with 11 bases aligning to TRBD2. The CDR3 extends over 20 amino acids. V dropped 4 bases and J dropped 0; count of bases not matched to a gene: 15. CDR3: CASSSSLSGRAWGSTDTQYF. The CDR3 DNA sequence: TGTGCCAGCAGTTCGTCCCTTAGCGGGAGGGCTTGGGGTAGCACAGATACGCAGTATTTT.

This clonotype occurred a few times. The V call is TRBV10-3, the J call TRBJ2-7; TRBD2 matches 12 bases. Losses at the gene ends were 3 bases for V and 3 bases for J; bases not matched to a gene: 15. Per germline, CDR1 ENHRY and CDR2 SYGVKD. This CDR3 region has 19 residues. CDR3 coding DNA: TGTGCCATCAGTGACCCTAGCGGGAGGGCCAAAGGGTCCCTCTACGAGCAGTACTTC. Translated, it gives CAISDPSGRAKGSLYEQYF.

In this sample, this clonotype turned up a few times. The chain has TRBV29-1 and TRBJ2-7; TRBD1 matches 8 bases. Germline CDR1 and CDR2: SQVTM and ANQGSEA. J gave up 4 bases and V 7 bases, and 6 bases lay outside the gene matches. This CDR3 has 12 amino acids. The CDR3 spells CSGGTGPYEQYF. The DNA of the CDR3 is TGCAGCGGGGGGACAGGTCCTTACGAGCAGTACTTC.

The chain employs TRBV27 and TRBJ1-2; D call uncertain. The germline CDR1 and CDR2 sequences are MNHEY and SMNVEV (reference sequence). The germline V and J ends were trimmed by 4 bases and 4 bases, with 10 bases remaining between them. The CDR3 consists of 13 residues. The CDR3: CASSSTTFYGYTF. Written as DNA, the CDR3 is TGTGCCAGCAGTTCCACTACCTTCTATGGCTACACCTTC.

This chain connects TRBV28 to TRBJ2-6; 7 bases match TRBD1. Trimming cost V 1 base and J 11 bases; bases outside gene matches: 14. The CDR3 has 17 amino acids. Germline values: CDR1 MDHEN, CDR2 SYDVKM. The CDR3 sequence is CASSLSTGLQQPYVLTF. CDR3 sequence (DNA): TGTGCCAGCAGTTTATCGACAGGGCTTCAACAACCATACGTCCTGACTTTC. Based on the CDR3 plus reference TRBV28 and TRBJ2-6, the full variable domain is DVKVTQSSRYLVKRTGEKVFLECVQDMDHENMFWYRQDPGLGLRLIYFSYDVKMKEKGDIPEGYSVSREKKERFSLILESASTNQTSMYLCASSLSTGLQQPYVLTFGAGSRLTVL.

Only a few counts were recorded for this clonotype. CDR3 DNA: TGTGCCACCAGTGCCACAGTTTTATCTGGAAACACCATATATTTT. This gives the protein CATSATVLSGNTIYF. This chain joins TRBV24-1 and TRBJ1-3; no reliable D call. The CDR3 runs to 15 residues. In germline, CDR1 is KGHDR, CDR2 SFDVKD. V shed 5 bases and J shed 1 base, with 11 bases lying between them.